This TCR beta chain was sequenced during a study of human T cells and chemical hapten exposure. Regarding the study as a whole: High-frequency TCRs, those above 1 in 1000, stayed the same after DPC sensitization.

This clonotype came up many times. Its specificity is not known. Unfractionated whole blood yielded the extracted total RNA. Individual cDNA molecules had unique molecular identifiers attached to them by the library. TCRdb reanalysed the 5' RACE reads using MiXCR and keeps one entry per CDR3 protein. The top ten clones hold around 7% of a sample with more than 75,000 distinct CDR3 sequences, around 15% of them seen once. Trimming pared 6 bases from V and 3 bases from J, leaving 16 bases between. The CDR3 loop spans 14 amino acids. Germline-derived CDR1 and CDR2 are DFQATT and SNEGSKA (reference sequence).

The TCR was taken from a female donor in good health. The rearrangement uses TRBV20-1 and TRBJ2-3; D gene uncertain. CDR3 DNA: TGCAGTGCCCTCCGGCGGACGCTAACAGATACGCAGTATTTT. Amino acids: CSALRRTLTDTQYF.